This T cell receptor (beta chain) was sequenced in a study of blood T cell repertoires in COVID-19. Across the study: In each case, the material was cDNA or gDNA derived from T cells, B-cell-depleted T cells, or PBMCs.

The CDR3 totals 21 residues. Germline assignment: CDR1 MNHEY and CDR2 SMNVEV (reference sequence). The V and J ends lost 7 bases and 0 bases, in that order; junction bases with no gene match: 26. Methods used by the authors: Cell counts per sample came from amplifying reference gene primers. Method: immunoSEQ multiplex PCR; TCRdb's copy keeps in-frame clones and lacks some. For V, J and clone size, that table is used; D and trimming come from the DNA. The data contain 100,000 to 150,000 clones, around 89% of them singletons. J is TRBJ1-1 and V is TRBV27; TRBD1 matches 7 bases. The receptor was isolated from a man between 45 and 60 years old with active or convalescent COVID-19. Sample: peripheral blood. CDR3 region: CASTPRWHRGLFAAMNTEAFF. The CDR3 nucleotides read TGTGCCAGCACCCCCCGTTGGCACAGGGGCCTCTTCGCCGCGATGAACACTGAAGCTTTCTTT.